Described below is a single TCR beta chain sequence and its context. Its antigen is still unknown. With V trimmed by 4 bases and J by 8 bases, 11 bases remained unmatched. This CDR3 is built from 15 residues. Germline-derived CDR1 and CDR2 are SGHAT and FQNNGV. The protocol was immunoSEQ multiplex PCR, while the TCRdb copy is restricted to in-frame clones and leaves out a portion. In the table there are approximately 65,000 clones, nearly 96% of which are singletons. The source of the sample is a study of cytomegalovirus exposure and HLA in healthy donors. Points from the study as a whole: Subsequent analysis revealed that first-cohort TCR clusters tended to co-occur in the 90 to 150 validation repertoires. Some TCR beta chains (more than 150 of them) were listed as cytomegalovirus-associated.

This chain connects TRBV11-2 to TRBJ1-2; 9 nucleotides agree with TRBD1. The TCR originated in a young woman in good health and CMV-seropositive. Specimen: PBMCs. The DNA for the CDR3 is TGTGCCAGCAGCTCTTACAGGGGGCGTATCGAAGGCTACACCTTC. This codes for CASSSYRGRIEGYTF.